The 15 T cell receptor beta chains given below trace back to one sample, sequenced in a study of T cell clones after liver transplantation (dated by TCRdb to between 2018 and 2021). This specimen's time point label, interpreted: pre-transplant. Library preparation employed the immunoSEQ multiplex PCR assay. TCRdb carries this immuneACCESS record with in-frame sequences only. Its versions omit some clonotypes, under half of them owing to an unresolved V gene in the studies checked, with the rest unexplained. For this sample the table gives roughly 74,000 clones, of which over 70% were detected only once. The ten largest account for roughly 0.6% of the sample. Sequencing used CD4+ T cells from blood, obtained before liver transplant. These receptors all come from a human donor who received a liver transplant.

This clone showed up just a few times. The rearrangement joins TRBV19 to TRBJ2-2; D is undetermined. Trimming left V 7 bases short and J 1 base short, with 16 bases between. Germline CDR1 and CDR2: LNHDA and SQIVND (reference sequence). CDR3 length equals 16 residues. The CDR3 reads CASKGKSSGNTGELFF. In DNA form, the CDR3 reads TGTGCCAGTAAGGGAAAGAGTTCGGGGAACACCGGGGAGCTGTTTTTT. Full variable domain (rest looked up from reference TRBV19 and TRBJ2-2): DGGITQSPKYLFRKEGQNVTLSCEQNLNHDAMYWYRQDPGQGLRLIYYSQIVNDFQKGDIAEGYSVSREKKESFPLTVTSAQKNPTAFYLCASKGKSSGNTGELFFGEGSRLTVL.

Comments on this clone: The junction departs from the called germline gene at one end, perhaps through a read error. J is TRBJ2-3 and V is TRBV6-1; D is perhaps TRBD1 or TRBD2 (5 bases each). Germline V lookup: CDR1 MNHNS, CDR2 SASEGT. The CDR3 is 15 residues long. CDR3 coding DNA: TGTGCCAGCAGTGAGCCGGGACGGGGCACTGATACGCAGTATTTT. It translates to CASSEPGRGTDTQYF.

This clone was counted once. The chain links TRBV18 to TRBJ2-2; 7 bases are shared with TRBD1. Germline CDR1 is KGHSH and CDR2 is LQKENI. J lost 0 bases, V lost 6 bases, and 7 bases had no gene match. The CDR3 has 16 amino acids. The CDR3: CASSQLGQPNTGELFF. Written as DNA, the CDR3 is TGTGCCAGCTCTCAATTGGGACAGCCGAACACCGGGGAGCTGTTTTTT.

The DNA of the CDR3 is TGTGCCAGCAGCCTCTCATCTGGGGCCAACGTCCTGACTTTC. This codes for CASSLSSGANVLTF. This chain uses TRBV6-5 with TRBJ2-6; D not certain. Looked up from germline, CDR1 is MNHEY and CDR2 is SVGAGI. This CDR3 comprises 14 residues. With 6 bases removed from V and 1 base from J, the gap between germline ends came to 7 bases.

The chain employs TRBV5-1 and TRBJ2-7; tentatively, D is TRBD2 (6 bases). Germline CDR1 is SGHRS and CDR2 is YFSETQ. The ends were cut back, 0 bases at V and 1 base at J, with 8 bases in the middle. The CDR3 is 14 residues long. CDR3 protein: CASSLAGVSYEQYF. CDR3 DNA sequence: TGCGCCAGCAGCTTGGCGGGAGTTTCCTACGAGCAGTACTTC. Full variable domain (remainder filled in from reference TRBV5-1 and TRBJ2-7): KAGVTQTPRYLIKTRGQQVTLSCSPISGHRSVSWYQQTPGQGLQFLFEYFSETQRNKGNFPGRFSGRQFSNSRSEMNVSTLELGDSALYLCASSLAGVSYEQYFGPGTRLTVT.

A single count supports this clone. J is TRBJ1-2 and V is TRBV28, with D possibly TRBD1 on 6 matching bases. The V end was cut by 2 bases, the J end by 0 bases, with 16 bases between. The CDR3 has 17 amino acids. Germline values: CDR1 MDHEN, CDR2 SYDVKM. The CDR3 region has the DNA TGTGCCAGCAGTTTACTTAGCGGGACAACAACTAACTATGGCTACACCTTC. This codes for CASSLLSGTTTNYGYTF.

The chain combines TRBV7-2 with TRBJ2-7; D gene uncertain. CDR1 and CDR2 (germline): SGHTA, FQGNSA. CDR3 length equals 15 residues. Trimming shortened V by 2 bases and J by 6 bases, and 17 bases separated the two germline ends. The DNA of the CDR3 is TGTGCCAGCAGCTTAAGGTTCGGTGGGGTTCGCGAGCAGTACTTC. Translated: CASSLRFGGVREQYF. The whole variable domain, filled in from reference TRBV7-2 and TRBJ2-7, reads GAGVSQSPSNKVTEKGKDVELRCDPISGHTALYWYRQSLGQGLEFLIYFQGNSAPDKSGLPSDRFSAERTGGSVSTLTIQRTQQEDSAVYLCASSLRFGGVREQYFGPGTRLTVT.

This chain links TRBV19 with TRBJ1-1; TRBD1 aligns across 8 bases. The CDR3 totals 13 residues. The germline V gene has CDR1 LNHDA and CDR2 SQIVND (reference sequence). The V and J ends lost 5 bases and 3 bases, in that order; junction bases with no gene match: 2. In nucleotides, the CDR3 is TGTGCCAGTAGTGCGGACAGGGACACTGAAGCTTTCTTT. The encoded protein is CASSADRDTEAFF. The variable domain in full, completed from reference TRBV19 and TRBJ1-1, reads DGGITQSPKYLFRKEGQNVTLSCEQNLNHDAMYWYRQDPGQGLRLIYYSQIVNDFQKGDIAEGYSVSREKKESFPLTVTSAQKNPTAFYLCASSADRDTEAFFGQGTRLTVV.

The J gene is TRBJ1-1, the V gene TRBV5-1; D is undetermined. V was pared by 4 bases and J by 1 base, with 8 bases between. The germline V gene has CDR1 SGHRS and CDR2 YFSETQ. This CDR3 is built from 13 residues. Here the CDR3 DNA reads TGCGCCAGCAGCCAACATGAGAACACTGAAGCTTTCTTT. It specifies CASSQHENTEAFF.

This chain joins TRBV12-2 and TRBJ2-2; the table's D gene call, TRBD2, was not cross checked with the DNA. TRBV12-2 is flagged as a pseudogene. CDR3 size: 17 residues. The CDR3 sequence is CASRLADWRANTGELFF. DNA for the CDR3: TGTGCAAGTCGCTTAGCCGACTGGAGGGCGAACACCGGGGAGCTGTTTTTT.

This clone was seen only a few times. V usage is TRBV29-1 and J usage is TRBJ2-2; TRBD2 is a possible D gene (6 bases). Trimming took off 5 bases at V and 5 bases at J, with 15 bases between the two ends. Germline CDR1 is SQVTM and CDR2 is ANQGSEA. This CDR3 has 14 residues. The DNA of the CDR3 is TGCAGCGTTCGTAGTCTAGCGAGAACCGGGGAGCTGTTTTTT. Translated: CSVRSLARTGELFF.

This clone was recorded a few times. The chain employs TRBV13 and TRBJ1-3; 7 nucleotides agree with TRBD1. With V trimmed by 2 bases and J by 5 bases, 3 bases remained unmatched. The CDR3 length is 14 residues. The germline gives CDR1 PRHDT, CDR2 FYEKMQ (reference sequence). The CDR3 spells CASSLYRGRNTIYF. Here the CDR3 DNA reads TGTGCCAGCAGCTTATACAGGGGCAGAAACACCATATATTTT.

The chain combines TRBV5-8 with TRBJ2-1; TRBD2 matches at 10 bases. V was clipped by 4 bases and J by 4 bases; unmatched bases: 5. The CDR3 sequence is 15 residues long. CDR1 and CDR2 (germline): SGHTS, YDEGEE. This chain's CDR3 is CASSRTSGRYNEQFF. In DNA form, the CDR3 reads TGTGCCAGCAGCCGGACTAGCGGAAGGTACAATGAGCAGTTCTTC. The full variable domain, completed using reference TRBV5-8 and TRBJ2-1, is EAGVTQSPTHLIKTRGQQATLRCSPISGHTSVYWYQQALGLGLQFLLWYDEGEERNRGNFPPRFSGRQFPNYSSELNVNALELEDSALYLCASSRTSGRYNEQFFGPGTRLTVL.

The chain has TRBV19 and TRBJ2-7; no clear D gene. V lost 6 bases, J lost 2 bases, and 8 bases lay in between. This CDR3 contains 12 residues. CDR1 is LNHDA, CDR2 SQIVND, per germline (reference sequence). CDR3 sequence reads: CASRSGPYEQYF. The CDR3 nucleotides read TGTGCCAGTAGATCCGGCCCCTACGAGCAGTACTTC.

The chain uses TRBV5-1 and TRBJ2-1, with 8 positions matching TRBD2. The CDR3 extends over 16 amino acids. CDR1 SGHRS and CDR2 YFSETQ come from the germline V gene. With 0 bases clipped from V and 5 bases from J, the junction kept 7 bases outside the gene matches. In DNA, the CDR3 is TGCGCCAGCAGCTTGGGGCGGATAGCGGGGAACAATGAGCAGTTCTTC. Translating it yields CASSLGRIAGNNEQFF.